This passage covers 26 T cell receptor beta chains from one sample sequenced in a study of OX40 agonist ivuxolimab in advanced cancers. The data were produced by immunoSEQ multiplex PCR, yet TCRdb's version contains in-frame clones alone and is incomplete. The table records approximately 70,000 clones, almost 90% of them present only once. The starting material was CD4+ or CD8+ T cells sorted from blood, obtained in a trial of the OX40 agonist ivuxolimab. The source is an adult with an advanced solid tumor such as melanoma, head and neck, liver or kidney cancer.

The chain couples TRBV7-9 to TRBJ1-6; 11 bases line up with TRBD1. V lost 5 bases to trimming and J lost 7 bases; unmatched junction nucleotides: 7. CDR1 is SEHNR and CDR2 is FQNEAQ in the germline V gene (reference sequence). This CDR3 spans 16 amino acids. CDR3 sequence (DNA): TGTGCCAGCAGCGCGCCCGGGACAGGGGGGAATTCACCCCTCCACTTT. Translated: CASSAPGTGGNSPLHF. Looking up the rest from reference TRBV7-9 and TRBJ1-6 gives the full variable domain: DTGVSQNPRHKITKRGQNVTFRCDPISEHNRLYWYRQTLGQGPEFLTYFQNEAQLEKSRLLSDRFSAERPKGSFSTLEIQRTEQGDSAMYLCASSAPGTGGNSPLHFGNGTRLTVT.

This chain links TRBV29-1 with TRBJ2-5; 10 nucleotides agree with TRBD1. Germline-derived CDR1 and CDR2 are SQVTM and ANQGSEA. This CDR3 spans 13 amino acids. V gave up 7 bases and J gave up 1 base; unmatched junction bases: 3. This CDR3 is CSARTGGQETQYF. CDR3 in DNA: TGCAGCGCGAGGACAGGGGGCCAAGAGACCCAGTACTTC.

The chain couples TRBV9 to TRBJ1-4; unclear D gene. The V and J ends lost 0 bases and 0 bases respectively, with 9 bases between them. The germline CDR1 and CDR2 sequences are SGDLS and YYNGEE. This CDR3 has 16 residues. CDR3 region: CASSVGATTTNEKLFF. The CDR3, as DNA: TGTGCCAGCAGCGTAGGGGCGACTACAACTAATGAAAAACTGTTTTTT.

The chain uses TRBV28 and TRBJ2-1; D possibly corresponds to TRBD2 (6 bases). The germline CDR1 and CDR2 sequences are MDHEN and SYDVKM. With 5 bases removed from V and 6 bases from J, the gap between germline ends came to 17 bases. The CDR3 sequence is 15 residues long. This chain's CDR3 is CASSQPGLQANEQFF. The CDR3 bases are TGTGCCAGCAGTCAACCGGGACTTCAAGCCAATGAGCAGTTCTTC.

This clone appeared a single time. The chain recombines TRBV5-4 with TRBJ2-5, with TRBD2 matching over 8 bases. There are 14 residues in the CDR3. The ends lost 1 base at V and 4 bases at J; junction bases unmatched: 3. Germline loops: CDR1 SGHNT, CDR2 YYREEE (reference sequence). CDR3 sequence: CASSLLAGGETQYF. Here the CDR3 DNA reads TGTGCCAGCAGCTTGCTAGCGGGTGGAGAGACCCAGTACTTC. Full variable domain (outside the CDR3, taken from reference TRBV5-4 and TRBJ2-5): ETGVTQSPTHLIKTRGQQVTLRCSSQSGHNTVSWYQQALGQGPQFIFQYYREEENGRGNFPPRFSGLQFPNYSSELNVNALELDDSALYLCASSLLAGGETQYFGPGTRLLVL.

The chain combines TRBV9 with TRBJ2-1; D possibly uses TRBD1 or TRBD2 (5 bases each). There are 13 residues in the CDR3. V was shortened by 4 bases and J by 3 bases, with 8 bases between the two germline ends. Germline CDR1 is SGDLS and CDR2 is YYNGEE. CDR3 amino acids: CASSTGLYNEQFF. CDR3 in DNA: TGTGCCAGCAGCACGGGGCTCTACAATGAGCAGTTCTTC.

This chain links TRBV29-1 with TRBJ1-2; no clear D. Germline CDR1 is SQVTM and CDR2 is ANQGSEA. The CDR3 length is 15 residues. V gave up 0 bases and J gave up 0 bases, with 11 bases separating them. The DNA of the CDR3 is TGCAGCGTTGAAGAGGTCCGGGGAGCTAACTATGGCTACACCTTC. This codes for CSVEEVRGANYGYTF.

The chain has TRBV4-3 and TRBJ1-1; no definite D call. V was clipped by 0 bases and J by 3 bases, with 8 bases between them. The CDR3 covers 14 residues. Germline-derived CDR1 and CDR2 are LGHNA and YSLEER. DNA for the CDR3: TGCGCCAGCAGCCAAGAAAAAGGATACACTGAAGCTTTCTTT. Translated, it gives CASSQEKGYTEAFF.

This chain links TRBV23-1 with TRBJ1-1; no clear D gene. TRBV23-1 qualifies as an ORF whose function is uncertain. This CDR3 is 16 amino acids long. The V gene lost 4 bases and the J gene lost 0 bases, with 15 bases spanning the gap. CDR3: CASSPWWVWLNTEAFF. The CDR3 DNA reads TGCGCCAGCAGTCCTTGGTGGGTATGGTTGAACACTGAAGCTTTCTTT.

The chain has TRBV28 and TRBJ1-1; D is ambiguous. Germline V gene data show CDR1 as MDHEN and CDR2 as SYDVKM. V was shortened by 6 bases and J by 7 bases, with 12 bases between the two germline ends. The CDR3 covers 12 residues. The CDR3, as DNA: TGTGCCAGCAGCTCCCCGGGATTTGAAGCTTTCTTT. As protein: CASSSPGFEAFF.

The chain couples TRBV15 to TRBJ2-7; D ambiguous. Trimming shortened V by 0 bases and J by 1 base, and 7 bases separated the two germline ends. Germline CDR1 is LNHNV and CDR2 is YYDKDF (reference sequence). The length of the CDR3 is 14 residues. The CDR3 sequence is CATSREGTSYEQYF. In DNA form, the CDR3 reads TGTGCCACCAGCAGAGAGGGCACTTCCTACGAGCAGTACTTC.

The V and J genes are TRBV28 and TRBJ2-3; TRBD2 aligns across 8 bases. CDR1 and CDR2 from the germline V gene are MDHEN and SYDVKM. V was clipped by 5 bases and J by 3 bases; unmatched bases: 4. CDR3 length equals 14 residues. For the CDR3, the DNA is TGTGCCAGCAGTCCCCGGGGGGGGACAGATACGCAGTATTTT. Protein product: CASSPRGGTDTQYF.

The chain couples TRBV19 to TRBJ2-6, with D uncertain. CDR3 size: 14 residues. Germline V gene lookup returns CDR1 LNHDA and CDR2 SQIVND (reference sequence). Deletions cut 7 bases from V and 3 bases from J, with 10 bases between. The CDR3 loop is CASKTAGGANVLTF. CDR3 coding DNA: TGTGCCAGTAAAACGGCTGGTGGGGCCAACGTCCTGACTTTC.

This chain joins TRBV28 and TRBJ2-6, with D unclear. This CDR3 is built from 14 residues. Germline V lookup: CDR1 MDHEN, CDR2 SYDVKM. The germline V and J ends were trimmed by 7 bases and 4 bases, with 11 bases remaining between them. The DNA of the CDR3 is TGTGCCAGCACCAGCCCCCAGGGGGCCAACGTCCTGACTTTC. This codes for CASTSPQGANVLTF.

The chain couples TRBV7-2 to TRBJ1-5, with D tentatively TRBD1 (6 bases). Deletions cut 1 base from V and 0 bases from J, with 7 bases between. Germline CDR1 reads SGHTA; CDR2 reads FQGNSA. The CDR3 totals 15 residues. The CDR3, as DNA: TGTGCCAGCAGCTTAGGGGGACATAGCAATCAGCCCCAGCATTTT. This gives the protein CASSLGGHSNQPQHF.

The V call is TRBV5-1, the J call TRBJ2-3; TRBD2 matches 7 bases. CDR3 length equals 16 residues. V lost 0 bases to trimming and J lost 2 bases; unmatched junction nucleotides: 6. Per the germline V gene, CDR1 is SGHRS and CDR2 is YFSETQ. CDR3 coding DNA: TGCGCCAGCAGCTTGGAGGGCGGGGGATACACAGATACGCAGTATTTT. Translating gives CASSLEGGGYTDTQYF.

The V gene is TRBV29-1, the J gene TRBJ2-3; 9 bases are a match to TRBD1. Germline V lookup: CDR1 SQVTM, CDR2 ANQGSEA. V lost 7 bases to trimming and J lost 2 bases; unmatched junction nucleotides: 10. CDR3 length: 15 residues. The CDR3 DNA reads TGCAGCGGACACCTCGGGACAGGGACCACAGATACGCAGTATTTT. This encodes CSGHLGTGTTDTQYF.

This chain links TRBV5-4 with TRBJ2-1; D possibly uses TRBD1 or TRBD2 (6 bases each). Germline V gene lookup returns CDR1 SGHNT and CDR2 YYREEE (reference sequence). CDR3 size: 15 residues. Deletions cut 0 bases from V and 7 bases from J, with 14 bases between. The CDR3 protein is CASSLESGAWNEQFF. CDR3 nucleotides: TGTGCCAGCAGCTTGGAGTCGGGGGCTTGGAATGAGCAGTTCTTC.

The chain employs TRBV18 and TRBJ1-3; TRBD1 is a possible D gene (6 bases). Germline-derived CDR1 and CDR2 are KGHSH and LQKENI. CDR3 length: 17 residues. V was shortened by 2 bases and J by 0 bases, with 14 bases between the two germline ends. Written as DNA, the CDR3 is TGTGCCAGCTCACCATATACAGGGAGAAGCTCTGGAAACACCATATATTTT. This codes for CASSPYTGRSSGNTIYF.

This chain links TRBV30 with TRBJ2-5; the D gene is possibly TRBD2 (6 bases). This CDR3 spans 13 amino acids. The germline V gene has CDR1 GTSNPN and CDR2 SVGIG (reference sequence). Trimming took off 3 bases at V and 2 bases at J, with 10 bases between the two ends. The CDR3 sequence is CAWRTGGQETQYF. CDR3 sequence (DNA): TGTGCCTGGAGGACCGGGGGACAAGAGACCCAGTACTTC.

The V gene is TRBV28, the J gene TRBJ2-5, with D hard to call. Germline V CDR1 and CDR2: MDHEN, SYDVKM. The CDR3 is 16 residues long. V was pared by 6 bases and J by 4 bases, with 21 bases between. CDR3 residues: CASSLGRPGSGETQYF. DNA of the CDR3: TGTGCCAGCAGCCTCGGCAGGCCAGGTTCTGGAGAGACCCAGTACTTC.

This chain uses TRBV6-5 with TRBJ2-3; D remains ambiguous. CDR1 MNHEY and CDR2 SVGAGI come from the germline V gene. This CDR3 comprises 13 residues. V gave up 5 bases and J gave up 1 base, with 7 bases separating them. This chain's CDR3 is CASSRQRTDTQYF. Here the CDR3 DNA reads TGTGCCAGCAGTAGACAACGCACAGATACGCAGTATTTT.

The V and J genes are TRBV4-1 and TRBJ1-1; 8 positions agree with TRBD1. In germline, CDR1 is MGHRA, CDR2 YSYEKL. The CDR3 runs 14 residues. V dropped 7 bases and J dropped 1; count of bases not matched to a gene: 5. In DNA, the CDR3 is TGCGCCAGCACCCCGACAGGGGAGAACACTGAAGCTTTCTTT. Translating gives CASTPTGENTEAFF.

The genes are TRBV5-1 and TRBJ2-1; D is unclear. The V end was cut by 2 bases, the J end by 4 bases, with 7 bases between. The CDR3 has 13 residues. From germline, CDR1 is SGHRS and CDR2 YFSETQ. Written as DNA, the CDR3 is TGCGCCAGCAGCTTCGAAGCATACAATGAGCAGTTCTTC. Translation: CASSFEAYNEQFF.

The rearrangement joins TRBV9 to TRBJ2-3; 8 bases fit TRBD2. CDR3 size: 17 residues. Germline loops: CDR1 SGDLS, CDR2 YYNGEE. Trimming at V came to 0 bases and at J to 3 bases, leaving 9 bases not matched to a gene. The DNA of the CDR3 is TGTGCCAGCAGCGTAGATGGCCGACCGGGAGGGACAGATACGCAGTATTTT. Protein product: CASSVDGRPGGTDTQYF.

The chain recombines TRBV19 with TRBJ2-1, with 9 positions matching TRBD2. V lost 4 bases and J lost 4; bases outside the gene matches: 5. Germline-derived CDR1 and CDR2 are LNHDA and SQIVND (reference sequence). The length of the CDR3 is 15 residues. The CDR3 protein is CASSKGLASYNEQFF. The CDR3, as DNA: TGTGCCAGTAGTAAAGGACTAGCGTCATACAATGAGCAGTTCTTC.